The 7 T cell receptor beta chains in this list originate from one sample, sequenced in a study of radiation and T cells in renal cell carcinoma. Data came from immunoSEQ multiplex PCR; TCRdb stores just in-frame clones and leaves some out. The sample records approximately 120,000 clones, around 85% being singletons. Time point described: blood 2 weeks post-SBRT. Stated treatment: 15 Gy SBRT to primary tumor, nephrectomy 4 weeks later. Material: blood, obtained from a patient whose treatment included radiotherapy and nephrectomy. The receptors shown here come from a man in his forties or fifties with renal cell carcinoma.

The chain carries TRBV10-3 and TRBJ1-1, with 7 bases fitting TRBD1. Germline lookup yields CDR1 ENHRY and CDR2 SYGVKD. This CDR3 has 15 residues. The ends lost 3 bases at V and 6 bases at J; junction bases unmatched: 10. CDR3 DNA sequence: TGTGCCATCAGTGATCAGGGACAGCGTGTGGCTGAAGCTTTCTTT. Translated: CAISDQGQRVAEAFF.

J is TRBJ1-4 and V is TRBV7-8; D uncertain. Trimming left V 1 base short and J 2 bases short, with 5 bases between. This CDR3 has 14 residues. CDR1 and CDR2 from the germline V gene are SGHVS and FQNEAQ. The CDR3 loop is CASSLVGTNEKLFF. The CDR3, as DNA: TGTGCCAGCAGCTTAGTAGGGACTAATGAAAAACTGTTTTTT.

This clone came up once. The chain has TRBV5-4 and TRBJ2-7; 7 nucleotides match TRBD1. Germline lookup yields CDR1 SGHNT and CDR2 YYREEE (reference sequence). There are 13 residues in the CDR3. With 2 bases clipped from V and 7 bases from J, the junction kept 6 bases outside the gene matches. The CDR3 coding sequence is TGTGCCAGCAGCTTATCAGGGGGTCGGGAGCAGTACTTC. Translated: CASSLSGGREQYF.

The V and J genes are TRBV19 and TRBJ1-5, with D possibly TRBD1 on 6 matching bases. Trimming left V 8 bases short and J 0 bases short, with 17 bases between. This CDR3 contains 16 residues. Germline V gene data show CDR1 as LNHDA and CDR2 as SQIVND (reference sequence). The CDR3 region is CASSKRTDYSNQPQHF. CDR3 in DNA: TGTGCCAGTTCAAAGAGGACAGACTATAGCAATCAGCCCCAGCATTTT.

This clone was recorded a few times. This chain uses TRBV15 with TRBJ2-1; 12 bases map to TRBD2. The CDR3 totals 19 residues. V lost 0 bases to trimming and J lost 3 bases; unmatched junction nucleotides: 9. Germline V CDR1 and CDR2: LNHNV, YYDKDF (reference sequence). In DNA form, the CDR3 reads TGTGCCACCAGCAGAGATTTACTAGCGGGAGGTTGGTTCTACAATGAGCAGTTCTTC. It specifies CATSRDLLAGGWFYNEQFF.

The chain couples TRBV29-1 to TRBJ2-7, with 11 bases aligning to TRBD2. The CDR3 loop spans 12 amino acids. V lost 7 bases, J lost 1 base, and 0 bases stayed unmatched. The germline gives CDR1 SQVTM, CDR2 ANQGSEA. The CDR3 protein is CSASGGSYEQYF. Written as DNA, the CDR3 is TGCAGCGCTAGCGGGGGGTCCTACGAGCAGTACTTC.

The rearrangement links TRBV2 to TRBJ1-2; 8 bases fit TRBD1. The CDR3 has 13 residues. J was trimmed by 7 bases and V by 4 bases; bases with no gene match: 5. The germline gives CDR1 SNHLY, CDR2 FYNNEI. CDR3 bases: TGTGCCAGCAGTGGGCGACAGGGGATTGGCTACACCTTC. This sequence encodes CASSGRQGIGYTF.